Presented here are 4 T cell receptor beta chains from one specimen sequenced in a study of CD8 T cells in Susac syndrome. Random hexamers served to reverse transcribe about 0.5 to 1 ug RNA. Each CDR3 protein gets one entry after TCRdb re-called the immunoSEQ multiplex PCR reads with MiXCR. The sample holds 190,000 or so distinct CDR3 sequences, over 90% seen once. Source material: CD4+ T cells from PBMCs. The receptors originated from a human donor with multiple sclerosis.

V is TRBV12-3 or TRBV12-4 and J is TRBJ2-7, with D perhaps matching TRBD2 (5 bases). Trimming stripped 3 bases from V and 7 bases from J, with 7 bases between. CDR3 size: 11 residues. The CDR3 region has the DNA TGTGCCAGCAGTTTGACGGGAGAGCAGTACTTC. It encodes CASSLTGEQYF.

The rearrangement links TRBV10-3 to TRBJ2-5, with 7 bases matching TRBD2. Germline trimming cut 3 bases from V and 5 bases from J; bases unmatched to any gene: 0. The CDR3 runs to 12 residues. CDR1 and CDR2 from the germline V gene are ENHRY and SYGVKD. DNA of the CDR3: TGTGCCATCAGTGAACTAGCGGAGACCCAGTACTTC. Translating it yields CAISELAETQYF.

This clonotype was counted once. The chain carries TRBV18 and TRBJ2-7; a weak D match, TRBD1 (5 bases). The germline V gene encodes CDR1 KGHSH and CDR2 LQKENI. The CDR3 is 14 residues long. V lost 5 bases and J 0 bases, leaving 11 bases between the germline ends. In DNA form, the CDR3 reads TGTGCCAGCTCAAAGGACACAAGCTCCTACGAGCAGTACTTC. It codes for CASSKDTSSYEQYF.

This chain connects TRBV2 to TRBJ1-2, with a tentative D call TRBD1 (6 bases). The germline V gene encodes CDR1 SNHLY and CDR2 FYNNEI. The CDR3 spans 14 residues. Deletions cut 6 bases from V and 3 bases from J, with 14 bases between. The CDR3, as DNA: TGTGCCAGCAGCCCAACGGGACAACACTATGGCTACACCTTC. Its protein product is CASSPTGQHYGYTF.